A selection of T cell receptor beta chains follows, all from one sample in a study of T cells in Graves' hyperthyroidism and ophthalmopathy. TCRdb called the multiplex PCR reads again in MiXCR, with one record for every CDR3 protein. This sample has about 99,000 distinct CDR3 sequences, with over 45% found just once. Sequencing was done on a sample of blood. These receptors were obtained from a middle-aged man with Graves' hyperthyroidism. The CDR3 runs from the conserved cysteine through the conserved F or W. The D gene is left open where the match is weak. The listing skips clone size in some rows; elsewhere it reads once, few, many or a size class.

>NA|TRBJ2-3|TRBD2|TRBV7-9
TGTGCCAGCAGCCATTCGAGCGGGGGGTCAGATACGCAGTATTTT
CASSHSSGGSDTQYF
>NA|TRBJ2-5|NA|TRBV20-1
TGCAGTGCTAGAGTTCCGGGGCGAGAGACCCAGTACTTC
CSARVPGRETQYF
>many|TRBJ1-6|NA|TRBV6-6
TGTGCCAGCGTCACAGGAAGTTCACCCCTCCACTTT
CASVTGSSPLHF
>NA|TRBJ2-6|NA|TRBV15
TGTGCCACCAGCAGAGATGGACAGGGGGCCAACGTCCTGACTTTC
CATSRDGQGANVLTF
>many|TRBJ2-1|NA|TRBV5-4
TGTGCCAGCAGCTTGCCAGGGGGGCCTGAGCAGTTCTTC
CASSLPGGPEQFF
>NA|TRBJ2-7|NA|TRBV2
TGTGCCAGCAGTGGGACAACGGGGTACGGGCAGTACTTC
CASSGTTGYGQYF
>NA|TRBJ2-1|TRBD1|TRBV29-1
TGCAACCAACGGGACAGATACAATGAGCAGTTCTTC
CNQRDRYNEQFF
>few|TRBJ1-2|NA|TRBV24-1
TGTGCCTGGAGTGTGGGTATAGTGACCTATGGCTACACCTTC
CAWSVGIVTYGYTF
>many|TRBJ2-3|TRBD1|TRBV20-1
TGCAGTGCTAGACTTCCGGGACAGAGCACAGATACGCAGTATTTT
CSARLPGQSTDTQYF
>once|TRBJ2-1|NA|TRBV25-1
TGTGCCTGCAGTGCCCCGGGGATAGACGCCTACAATGAGCAGTTCTTC
CACSAPGIDAYNEQFF
>NA|TRBJ2-2|TRBD1|TRBV9
TGTGCCAGCAGCGTAGAGGGGGCGGAGCTGTTTTTT
CASSVEGAELFF
>many|TRBJ1-2|NA|TRBV2
TGTGCCAGCACGTTGGGGGTCTATGGCTACACCTTC
CASTLGVYGYTF
>NA|TRBJ2-6|NA|TRBV15
TGTGCCACCAGCAGTGAAAAGGCGTCTGGGGCCAACGTCCTGACTTTC
CATSSEKASGANVLTF
>NA|TRBJ1-2|TRBD1|TRBV29-1
TGCAGCGTTGAGACAGGGCCCGGAACTGGCTACACCTTC
CSVETGPGTGYTF
>few|TRBJ2-6|NA|TRBV15
TGTGCCACCAGCAGAAAAAGGGCCACTGAAGCTTTC
CATSRKRATEAF
>many|TRBJ2-1|NA|TRBV5-6
TGTGCCAGCAGCACGGGGGTAAATGAGCAGTTCTTC
CASSTGVNEQFF
>NA|TRBJ1-2|NA|TRBV28
TGTGCCGGCAGTTTACCGGGGGGCTATGGCTACACCTTC
CAGSLPGGYGYTF
>many|TRBJ1-5|NA|TRBV5-1
TGCGCCAGCAGCTTGGAGGGCCGGCAGCCCCAGCATTTT
CASSLEGRQPQHF
>few|TRBJ2-7|TRBD2|TRBV4-1
TGCGCCAGCAGCCAAGTACTAGCGGGGGGGAGCTCCTACGAGCAGTACTTC
CASSQVLAGGSSYEQYF
>many|TRBJ2-2|NA|TRBV11-2
TGTGCCAGCAGCCCCCTCGGGGCGGGAAAGACCGGGGAGCTGTTTTTT
CASSPLGAGKTGELFF
>NA|TRBJ2-7|NA|TRBV10-3
TGTGCCATCAGTCGGTCCGGGTGGAACTCCTACGAGCAGTACTTC
CAISRSGWNSYEQYF
>few|TRBJ1-2|NA|TRBV2
TGTGCCAGCAGCCTAGCTAACCGTGGGGACTATGGCTACACCTTC
CASSLANRGDYGYTF
>NA|TRBJ2-5|NA|TRBV4-2
TGTGCCAGCAGTGAGCAGCAAGAGACCCAGTACTTC
CASSEQQETQYF
>NA|TRBJ1-4|NA|TRBV2
TGTGCCAGCGCCAAATGTGGTAGGGCAACTAATGAAAAACTGTTTTTT
CASAKCGRATNEKLFF
>NA|TRBJ2-5|NA|TRBV19
TGTGCCAGTAGTCCCGCCGGTACAAACGTCCAAGAGACCCAGTACTTC
CASSPAGTNVQETQYF
>many|TRBJ1-1|NA|TRBV5-1
TGCGCCAGCAGCTTGACTTACACGAACACTGAAGCTTTCTTT
CASSLTYTNTEAFF
>NA|TRBJ2-6|TRBD1|TRBV15
TGTGCCACCAGCAGCCGGGACAGGGGCTCTGGGGCCAACGTCCTGACTTTC
CATSSRDRGSGANVLTF
>NA|TRBJ2-1|TRBD2|TRBV10-3
TGTGCCATCAGTCCCTCTAGCGGGGGGGCCGGGTCCTACAATGAGCAGTTCTTC
CAISPSSGGAGSYNEQFF
>many|TRBJ1-5|NA|TRBV6-5
TGTGCCAGCAGAATCGGTCAGACTAACAATCAGCCCCAGCATTTT
CASRIGQTNNQPQHF
>NA|TRBJ2-7|TRBD2|TRBV6-4
TGTGCCAGCAGTAGACTAGCGGGGGACGAGCAGTACTTC
CASSRLAGDEQYF
>NA|TRBJ2-5|TRBD2|TRBV7-2
TGTGCCAGTAGTATCGCCACGGGAGGAGAGACCCAGTACTTC
CASSIATGGETQYF
>NA|TRBJ2-1|NA|TRBV29-1
TGCAGCTTAGGTCTAGACTATTCCTACAATGAGCAGTTCTTC
CSLGLDYSYNEQFF
>NA|TRBJ1-5|NA|TRBV7-1
TGTGCCAGCAGCTCGCGACAGCCTCAGCCCCAGCATTTT
CASSSRQPQPQHF
>many|TRBJ1-5|NA|TRBV19
TGTGCCAGTAGTATAGGCGAGGGGCCGGGGTATCAGCCCCAGCATTTT
CASSIGEGPGYQPQHF
>many|TRBJ2-2|TRBD1|TRBV7-2
TGTGCCAGCTCACAGGGGGCCGGCGGGGAGCTGTTTTTT
CASSQGAGGELFF